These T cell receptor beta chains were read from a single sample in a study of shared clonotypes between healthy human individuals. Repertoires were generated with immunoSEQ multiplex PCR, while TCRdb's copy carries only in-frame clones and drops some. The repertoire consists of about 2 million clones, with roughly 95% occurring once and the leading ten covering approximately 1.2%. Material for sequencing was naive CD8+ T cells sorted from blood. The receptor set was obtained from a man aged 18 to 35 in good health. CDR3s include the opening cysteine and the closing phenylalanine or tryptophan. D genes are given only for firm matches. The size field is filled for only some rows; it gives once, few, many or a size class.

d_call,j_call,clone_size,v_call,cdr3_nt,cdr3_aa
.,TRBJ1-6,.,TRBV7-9,TGTGCCAGCAGTCAAGGATGGCAGGGTAATTCACCCCTCCACTTT,CASSQGWQGNSPLHF
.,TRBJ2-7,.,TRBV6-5,TGTGCCAGCAGTTACTCGAAATTTGGTCTCTACGAGCAGTACTTC,CASSYSKFGLYEQYF
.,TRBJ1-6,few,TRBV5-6,TGTGCCAGCAGCTTTGGTAATTCACCCCTCCACTTT,CASSFGNSPLHF
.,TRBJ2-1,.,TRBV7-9,TGTGCCAGCCCGGGGGCAGCCTACAATGAGCAGTTCTTC,CASPGAAYNEQFF
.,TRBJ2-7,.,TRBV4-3,TGCGCCAGCAGCCAATCTATTCCGATTACCTACGAGCAGTACTTC,CASSQSIPITYEQYF
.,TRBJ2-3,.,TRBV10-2,TGCGCCAGCAAGCTAGGCACAGATACGCAGTATTTT,CASKLGTDTQYF
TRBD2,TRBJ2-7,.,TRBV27,TGTGCCAGCAAAGCTAGCGGAGCTCTGGAGCAGTACTTC,CASKASGALEQYF
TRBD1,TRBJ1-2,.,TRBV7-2,TGTGCCAGCAGCTTAGATGGACAGGAGGACCTTGACTACACCTTC,CASSLDGQEDLDYTF
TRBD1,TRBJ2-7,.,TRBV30,TGTGCCTCGGACAGGGCCTACGAGCAGTACTTC,CASDRAYEQYF
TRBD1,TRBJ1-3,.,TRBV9,TGTGCCAGCAGCGGATTGACAGGGGGCAGTGGAAACACCATATATTTT,CASSGLTGGSGNTIYF
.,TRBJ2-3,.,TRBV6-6,TGTGCCAGCAGCAAAGTAAGCACTAGCACAGATACGCAGTATTTT,CASSKVSTSTDTQYF
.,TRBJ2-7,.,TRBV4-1,TGCGCCAGCAGCCAAGGCCCGGGAACCTACGAGCAGTACTTC,CASSQGPGTYEQYF
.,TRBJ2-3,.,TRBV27,TGTGCCAGCAGCCTCAGGACTAGCACAGATACGCAGTATTTT,CASSLRTSTDTQYF
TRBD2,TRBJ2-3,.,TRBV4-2,TGTGCCAGCAGCCAAGACAGGCTAGCGGTTAGCACAGATACGCAGTATTTT,CASSQDRLAVSTDTQYF
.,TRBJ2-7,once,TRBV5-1,TGCGCCAGCAGCTTGGGAGACACTACTTTCCACGAGCAGTACTTC,CASSLGDTTFHEQYF
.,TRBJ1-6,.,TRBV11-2,TGTGCCAGCAGGGAGGGAGGGGACTATAATTCACCCCTCCACTTT,CASREGGDYNSPLHF
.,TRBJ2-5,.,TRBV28,TGTGCCAGCAGTATCCAGGGTGTGGGAGAGACCCAGTACTTC,CASSIQGVGETQYF
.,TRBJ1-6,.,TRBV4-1,TGCGCCAGCAGCCAAGGGGGGACACCCCTCCACTTT,CASSQGGTPLHF
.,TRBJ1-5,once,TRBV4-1,TGCGCCAGCAGCCAAGCCCCCGGGCTTGGCGATCAGCCCCAGCATTTT,CASSQAPGLGDQPQHF
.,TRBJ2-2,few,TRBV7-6,TGTGTCACCTTTGGGGGCACCGGGGAGCTGTTTTTT,CVTFGGTGELFF
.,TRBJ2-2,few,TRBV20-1,TGCAGTGCCAGGGACACCGGGGAGCTGTTTTTT,CSARDTGELFF
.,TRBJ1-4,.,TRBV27,TGTGCCAGCAGTTCTAATCCGGGACGAGAAAATGAAAAACTGTTTTTT,CASSSNPGRENEKLFF
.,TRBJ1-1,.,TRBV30,TGTGCCTGGAGTGACCGTGGGTTGAACACTGAAGCTTTCTTT,CAWSDRGLNTEAFF
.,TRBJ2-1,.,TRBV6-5,TGTGCCAGCAGTTATGACAGGAATCCGAATGAGCAGTTCTTC,CASSYDRNPNEQFF
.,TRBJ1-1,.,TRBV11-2,TGTGCCAGCAGCTTAGAGCTGGGGATCACTGAAGCTTTCTTT,CASSLELGITEAFF
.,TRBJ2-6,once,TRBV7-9,TGTGCCAGCAGCCAAATCACTGGGGCCAACGTCCTGACTTTC,CASSQITGANVLTF
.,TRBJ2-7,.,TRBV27,TGTGCCAGCAGTCTGGGGGGCAGTGTGGCCTACGAGCAGTACTTC,CASSLGGSVAYEQYF
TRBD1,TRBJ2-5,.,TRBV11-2,TGTGCCAGCAGCTCCGGGACAGGGGGCTCGGAGACCCAGTACTTC,CASSSGTGGSETQYF
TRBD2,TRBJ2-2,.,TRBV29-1,TGCAGCGCCCGGGGACTAGCGGGAGGGCCTCGCACCGGGGAGCTGTTTTTT,CSARGLAGGPRTGELFF
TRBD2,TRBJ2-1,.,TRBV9,TGTGCCAGCAGCCCCCCTAGCGGGGGGGGCTATGAGCAGTTCTTC,CASSPPSGGGYEQFF
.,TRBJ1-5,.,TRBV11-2,TGTGCCAGCAGCTTAGATCCAACTAGCAATCAGCCCCAGCATTTT,CASSLDPTSNQPQHF
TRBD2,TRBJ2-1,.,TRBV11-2,TGTGCCAGCAGCACTTATACTAGCGTTTCCTACAATGAGCAGTTCTTC,CASSTYTSVSYNEQFF
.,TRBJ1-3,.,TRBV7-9,TGTGCCAGCTCACGGCCGGACAGAGAGTCTGGAAACACCATATATTTT,CASSRPDRESGNTIYF
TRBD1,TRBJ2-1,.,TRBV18,TGTGCCAGCTCACATACCGGGACAGGGGACAATGAGCAGTTCTTC,CASSHTGTGDNEQFF
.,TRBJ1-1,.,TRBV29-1,TGCAGCGTAGGGACAATTTCGAACACTGAAGCTTTCTTT,CSVGTISNTEAFF
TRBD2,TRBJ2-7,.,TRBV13,TGTGCCAGCAGCCCCCAAACCGGACTAGCCTACGAGCAGTACTTC,CASSPQTGLAYEQYF
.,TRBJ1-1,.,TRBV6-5,TGTGCCAGCAGTTCGCCTATGGGAGACTTCGGGACTGAAGCTTTCTTT,CASSSPMGDFGTEAFF